This is a list of T cell receptor beta chains from one sample in a study of response to subunit inactivated influenza vaccine. TCRdb passed the RT-PCR reads through MiXCR, listing each CDR3 protein once. The table shows about half a million distinct CDR3 sequences, with approximately 7.6% occurring only once. Sequenced here: PBMCs from blood, sampled about 23 months after vaccination. The receptor source for this set is a man aged 50-75 years who received an inactivated influenza vaccine. The CDR3 runs from the conserved cysteine through the conserved F or W. The D gene is left open where the match is weak. Only some rows state a clone size, as once, few, many or a class for expanded clones.

clone_size,j_call,v_call,d_call,cdr3_aa,cdr3_nt
many,TRBJ2-1,TRBV27,TRBD2,CASSLGLAGVRDEQFF,TGTGCCAGCAGTTTGGGACTAGCGGGAGTCCGAGATGAGCAGTTCTTC
few,TRBJ2-3,TRBV10-3,NA,CAISTGLEKDTQYF,TGTGCCATCAGCACCGGGCTTGAGAAGGATACGCAGTATTTT
few,TRBJ2-7,TRBV5-1,TRBD2,CASSAGTSGYYEQYF,TGCGCCAGCAGCGCCGGGACTAGCGGGTATTACGAGCAGTACTTC
few,TRBJ2-3,TRBV27,TRBD2,CASSSPRGAGDTQYF,TGTGCCAGCAGTTCCCCGCGGGGGGCGGGAGATACGCAGTATTTT
many,TRBJ2-7,TRBV7-9,TRBD1,CASSPTGTYEQYF,TGTGCCAGCAGCCCGACAGGGACCTACGAGCAGTACTTC
few,TRBJ2-1,TRBV5-1,NA,CASSLGSSRANEQFF,TGCGCCAGCAGCTTGGGGTCTAGTCGGGCCAATGAGCAGTTCTTC
NA,TRBJ2-1,TRBV19,TRBD2,CASSTLGTSGRKFF,TGTGCCAGTAGTACCCTGGGGACTAGCGGGAGAAAGTTCTTC
NA,TRBJ2-1,TRBV5-1,TRBD2,CASSLASGGARYNEQFF,TGCGCCAGCAGCTTGGCTAGCGGGGGGGCCAGGTACAATGAGCAGTTCTTC
many,TRBJ2-1,TRBV6-2/TRBV6-3,TRBD2,CASSYQGSGRSNNEQFF,TGTGCCAGCAGTTACCAGGGTAGCGGGAGGTCCAACAATGAGCAGTTCTTC
many,TRBJ2-1,TRBV2,TRBD2,CASKGVGLASYNEQFF,TGTGCCAGCAAGGGGGTGGGACTAGCTTCCTACAATGAGCAGTTCTTC
NA,TRBJ2-2,TRBV5-1,NA,CASSLDPAATGELFF,TGCGCCAGCAGCTTGGACCCGGCGGCCACCGGGGAGCTGTTTTTT
NA,TRBJ2-3,TRBV29-1,NA,CSVGPRLTDTQYF,TGCAGCGTCGGGCCAAGGTTAACAGATACGCAGTATTTT
few,TRBJ2-5,TRBV5-1,TRBD2,CASSLDSGGETQYF,TGCGCCAGCAGCTTGGATTCGGGAGGGGAGACCCAGTACTTC
NA,TRBJ2-3,TRBV15,TRBD2,CATSRTRLAGGQDTQYF,TGTGCCACCAGCAGGACTCGACTAGCGGGGGGGCAAGATACGCAGTATTTT
NA,TRBJ2-2,TRBV5-1,NA,CASRLFVGGTGELFF,TGCGCCAGCAGATTGTTCGTTGGGGGCACCGGGGAGCTGTTTTTT
few,TRBJ2-1,TRBV20-1,NA,CSAAAWGRAYNEQFF,TGCAGTGCCGCGGCGTGGGGAAGGGCCTACAATGAGCAGTTCTTC
NA,TRBJ2-1,TRBV27,TRBD1,CASRMGRGLNNEQFF,TGTGCCAGCAGGATGGGCAGGGGGCTCAACAATGAGCAGTTCTTC
NA,TRBJ2-3,TRBV14,NA,CASSQARGRYSTDTQYF,TGTGCCAGCAGCCAAGCCCGGGGGCGGTACAGCACAGATACGCAGTATTTT
NA,TRBJ2-1,TRBV7-2,TRBD1,CASSFPRTGGDEQFF,TGTGCCAGCAGCTTCCCCCGGACAGGGGGCGATGAGCAGTTCTTC
few,TRBJ2-1,TRBV4-2,TRBD2,CASSQRVASGSYNEQFF,TGTGCCAGCAGCCAAAGAGTGGCTAGCGGTTCCTACAATGAGCAGTTCTTC
few,TRBJ2-7,TRBV4-3,TRBD1,CASSQDLGRGIYEQYF,TGCGCCAGCAGCCAAGACCTCGGCAGGGGGATATACGAGCAGTACTTC
few,TRBJ2-7,TRBV5-6,NA,CASSLWVNVHYEQYF,TGTGCCAGCAGCTTGTGGGTCAACGTGCACTACGAGCAGTACTTC
few,TRBJ2-1,TRBV7-2,TRBD2,CASSEGLAEYNEQFF,TGTGCCAGCAGCGAGGGACTAGCTGAATACAATGAGCAGTTCTTC
NA,TRBJ1-2,TRBV12-3/TRBV12-4,TRBD1,CASSAAGTGMANYGYTF,TGTGCCAGCAGTGCCGCGGGGACAGGGATGGCCAACTATGGCTACACCTTC
NA,TRBJ2-7,TRBV19,NA,CASSGLVGYEQYF,TGTGCCAGTTCCGGACTCGTCGGATACGAGCAGTACTTC
many,TRBJ2-3,TRBV20-1,NA,CSASPGPSTDTQYF,TGCAGTGCTTCCCCGGGGCCTAGCACAGATACGCAGTATTTT
many,TRBJ2-3,TRBV5-4,NA,CATRGQGTDTQYF,TGTGCCACCCGGGGCCAGGGTACAGATACGCAGTATTTT
few,TRBJ2-1,TRBV6-2/TRBV6-3,TRBD1,CASSYSDRGYNEQFF,TGTGCCAGCAGTTACTCGGACAGGGGGTACAATGAGCAGTTCTTC
NA,TRBJ1-2,TRBV7-2,NA,CASSLEVGGGYGYTF,TGTGCCAGCAGCTTAGAGGTGGGGGGCGGCTATGGCTACACCTTC
few,TRBJ2-7,TRBV5-1,NA,CASSNARGVDEQYF,TGCGCCAGCAGCAACGCCAGGGGTGTCGACGAGCAGTACTTC
few,TRBJ2-7,TRBV5-1,NA,CASSQAEIYYEQYF,TGCGCCAGCAGCCAGGCAGAAATTTACTACGAGCAGTACTTC
many,TRBJ2-7,TRBV3-1,NA,CASSQGRHTASEQYF,TGTGCCAGCAGCCAAGGGCGCCATACGGCGAGTGAGCAGTACTTC
many,TRBJ2-1,TRBV6-2/TRBV6-3,TRBD2,CASSYVSSGYNEQFF,TGTGCCAGCAGTTACGTGTCTAGCGGGTACAATGAGCAGTTCTTC
few,TRBJ1-2,TRBV7-2,NA,CASSGITGAPYGYTF,TGTGCCAGCAGCGGGATTACGGGGGCTCCCTATGGCTACACCTTC
NA,TRBJ2-7,TRBV7-9,TRBD2,CASSPGGTSLHEQYF,TGTGCCAGCAGCCCCGGAGGGACTAGTCTCCACGAGCAGTACTTC
few,TRBJ2-5,TRBV10-3,TRBD1,CAITEDREETQYF,TGTGCCATCACCGAGGACAGGGAGGAGACCCAGTACTTC
few,TRBJ1-2,TRBV7-9,TRBD1,CASSIDRGYGYTF,TGTGCCAGCAGTATAGACAGGGGCTATGGCTACACCTTC
NA,TRBJ2-3,TRBV5-1,NA,CASSLAASVTDTQYF,TGCGCCAGCAGCTTGGCAGCTAGCGTCACAGATACGCAGTATTTT
NA,TRBJ2-5,TRBV12-3/TRBV12-4,TRBD2,CASTAGSGAETQYF,TGTGCCAGCACCGCCGGAAGCGGGGCAGAGACCCAGTACTTC
NA,TRBJ2-1,TRBV7-2,NA,CASRATGWSYNEQFF,TGTGCCAGCAGAGCAACAGGGTGGTCCTACAATGAGCAGTTCTTC
few,TRBJ2-3,TRBV27,NA,CASTGVGDTQYF,TGTGCCAGCACCGGAGTTGGAGATACGCAGTATTTT
few,TRBJ2-1,TRBV7-8,NA,CASSPLGPRGGTEQFF,TGTGCCAGCAGCCCCCTTGGGCCAAGGGGGGGTACTGAGCAGTTCTTC
NA,TRBJ2-1,TRBV20-1,TRBD2,CSARDSGSSKNEQFF,TGCAGTGCTAGAGATAGCGGGTCCTCCAAAAATGAGCAGTTCTTC
many,TRBJ2-3,TRBV24-1,NA,CATSVGATDTQYF,TGTGCCACCAGTGTCGGAGCCACAGATACGCAGTATTTT
NA,TRBJ2-5,TRBV3-1,TRBD2,CASSPGLAGGGSQETQYF,TGTGCCAGCAGCCCGGGACTAGCGGGAGGTGGCTCTCAAGAGACCCAGTACTTC
many,TRBJ2-7,TRBV27,TRBD1,CASSQTPGQAHYEQYF,TGTGCCAGCAGCCAAACACCGGGACAGGCCCACTACGAGCAGTACTTC
NA,TRBJ1-1,TRBV5-1,NA,CASTPGRARTEAFF,TGCGCCAGCACCCCAGGGAGGGCTCGCACTGAAGCTTTCTTT
NA,TRBJ2-2,TRBV29-1,NA,CSVFWGGTGELFF,TGCAGCGTTTTTTGGGGCGGGACCGGGGAGCTGTTTTTT
few,TRBJ2-1,TRBV20-1,TRBD2,CSARAATSGDYNEQFF,TGCAGTGCTAGAGCCGCGACTAGCGGAGACTACAATGAGCAGTTCTTC
NA,TRBJ2-6,TRBV12-3/TRBV12-4,TRBD1,CASRNRGSGANVLTF,TGTGCCAGCAGAAACAGGGGATCGGGGGCCAACGTCCTGACTTTC
NA,TRBJ2-3,TRBV9,TRBD2,CASSPWTSAKVDTQYF,TGTGCCAGCAGCCCCTGGACTAGCGCGAAGGTAGATACGCAGTATTTT
many,TRBJ1-2,TRBV7-2,TRBD1,CASSLKDRGKGGYTF,TGTGCCAGCAGCTTAAAAGACAGGGGGAAAGGAGGCTACACCTTC
NA,TRBJ2-5,TRBV12-3/TRBV12-4,NA,CASTPRDGETQYF,TGTGCCAGCACCCCTCGGGACGGGGAGACCCAGTACTTC
many,TRBJ2-3,TRBV29-1,NA,CSVVGQGHTDTQYF,TGCAGCGTTGTGGGGCAGGGGCACACAGATACGCAGTATTTT
NA,TRBJ1-1,TRBV20-1,NA,CSVKSQPGAEAFF,TGCAGTGTCAAGTCCCAGCCTGGCGCTGAAGCTTTCTTT
many,TRBJ2-7,TRBV6-1,TRBD2,CASRLAGGAVYEQYF,TGTGCCAGCAGGCTAGCGGGGGGTGCCGTCTACGAGCAGTACTTC
NA,TRBJ2-2,TRBV5-6,NA,CASSLRDMNTGELFF,TGTGCCAGCAGCCTCAGGGACATGAACACCGGGGAGCTGTTTTTT
few,TRBJ2-7,TRBV27,NA,CASSPQLAGFFEQYF,TGTGCCAGCAGTCCACAACTAGCCGGATTTTTCGAGCAGTACTTC
NA,TRBJ2-7,TRBV15,NA,CATSRAGTGAYEQYF,TGTGCCACCAGCAGAGCCGGGACGGGCGCCTACGAGCAGTACTTC